The next 32 T cell receptor beta chains were all read from a single sample in a study of cytomegalovirus exposure and HLA in healthy donors. Generated by immunoSEQ multiplex PCR, the TCRdb table keeps only in-frame clones and is missing some. The sample lists some 230,000 clones; 75% to 95% were seen once. Sequencing was carried out using PBMCs. The origin of the receptors is a woman between 18 and 29 years old in good health and CMV-seronegative.

V gene TRBV6-1 combines with J gene TRBJ2-7, with D unclear. Per germline, CDR1 MNHNS and CDR2 SASEGT. Trimming shortened V by 4 bases and J by 4 bases, and 8 bases separated the two germline ends. The CDR3 is 12 amino acids. The chain's CDR3 is CASSAVRYEQYF. The CDR3, as DNA: TGTGCCAGCAGTGCTGTACGGTACGAGCAGTACTTC.

The chain combines TRBV7-6 with TRBJ2-7; 12 positions match TRBD1. The CDR3 is 15 amino acids. Germline V CDR1 and CDR2: SGHVS, FNYEAQ. Trimming removed 0 bases from V and 7 bases from J; junction bases left unmatched: 4. The CDR3 DNA reads as TGTGCCAGCAGCTTAGCGGGACAGGGGGCGGGGGAGCAGTACTTC. Translated: CASSLAGQGAGEQYF.

The chain joins TRBV25-1 to TRBJ2-7; 11 nucleotides agree with TRBD2. In germline, CDR1 is MGHDK, CDR2 SYGVNS. Trimming took 4 bases from V and 3 from J; bases not matched to a gene: 5. The CDR3 length is 15 residues. CDR3 amino acids: CASSGGLAGGYEQYF. The CDR3 bases are TGTGCCAGCAGTGGAGGGCTAGCGGGAGGCTACGAGCAGTACTTC.

The rearrangement joins TRBV27 to TRBJ2-7, with D perhaps matching TRBD2 (6 bases). V was shortened by 1 base and J by 7 bases, with 14 bases between the two germline ends. In germline, CDR1 is MNHEY, CDR2 SMNVEV (reference sequence). This CDR3 has 14 residues. Here the CDR3 reads CASSLLADTVEQYF. CDR3 coding DNA: TGTGCCAGCAGTTTATTAGCGGACACCGTGGAGCAGTACTTC.

The rearrangement uses TRBV7-2 and TRBJ2-1; 11 positions match TRBD2. V lost 0 bases, J lost 7 bases, and 11 bases stayed unmatched. Germline CDR1 and CDR2: SGHTA and FQGNSA. This CDR3 contains 18 residues. The CDR3 protein is CASSLALLTSGKGNEQFF. CDR3 sequence (DNA): TGTGCCAGCAGCTTAGCGCTCCTGACTAGCGGGAAAGGAAATGAGCAGTTCTTC. Complete variable domain (other parts from reference TRBV7-2 and TRBJ2-1): GAGVSQSPSNKVTEKGKDVELRCDPISGHTALYWYRQSLGQGLEFLIYFQGNSAPDKSGLPSDRFSAERTGGSVSTLTIQRTQQEDSAVYLCASSLALLTSGKGNEQFFGPGTRLTVL.

The chain uses TRBV19 and TRBJ1-2; possibly TRBD1 for D (6 bases). Germline assignment: CDR1 LNHDA and CDR2 SQIVND (reference sequence). The CDR3 runs 15 residues. Trimming cost V 5 bases and J 0 bases, with 13 bases left between them. CDR3 region: CASSASGAPNYGYTF. CDR3 in DNA: TGTGCCAGTAGTGCTTCAGGGGCCCCTAACTATGGCTACACCTTC.

The gene calls are TRBV19 and TRBJ2-1; TRBD2 aligns across 11 bases. This CDR3 spans 13 amino acids. Per the germline V gene, CDR1 is LNHDA and CDR2 is SQIVND (reference sequence). The junction had 1 base not matched to a gene; V was cut back by 4 bases and J by 8 bases. The CDR3 spells CASSTGLADEQFF. In DNA, the CDR3 is TGTGCCAGTAGTACGGGACTAGCGGATGAGCAGTTCTTC.

The chain couples TRBV9 to TRBJ2-1; a possible D gene is TRBD2 (5 bases). CDR3 length equals 14 residues. Trimming took 0 bases from V and 7 from J, leaving 11 bases between them. CDR1 is SGDLS and CDR2 is YYNGEE in the germline V gene. The CDR3 DNA follows: TGTGCCAGCAGCGTAGTCCGAGGCGGGAATGAGCAGTTCTTC. It yields the protein CASSVVRGGNEQFF.

The chain links TRBV6-5 to TRBJ2-7; 7 bases are a match to TRBD2. With V trimmed by 0 bases and J by 5 bases, 7 bases remained unmatched. The CDR3 spans 15 residues. Germline CDR1 is MNHEY and CDR2 is SVGAGI. CDR3 DNA sequence: TGTGCCAGCAGTTACTCTAAAGCGGGATTGCACGAGCAGTACTTC. It yields the protein CASSYSKAGLHEQYF.

The chain is built from TRBV28 and TRBJ2-1; D not resolved. The CDR3 runs to 12 residues. CDR1 MDHEN and CDR2 SYDVKM come from the germline V gene. The germline V and J ends were trimmed by 3 bases and 10 bases, with 10 bases remaining between them. The CDR3 DNA sequence: TGTGCCAGCAGTTTGCCGTCCGAGGAGCAGTTCTTC. It yields the protein CASSLPSEEQFF.

This chain uses TRBV28 with TRBJ2-2; 9 bases match TRBD1. Germline assignment: CDR1 MDHEN and CDR2 SYDVKM. The CDR3 is 17 amino acids. J gave up 7 bases and V 5 bases, and 14 bases lay outside the gene matches. CDR3 amino acids: CASSTLDRGETSGELFF. Here the CDR3 DNA reads TGTGCCAGCAGTACTCTAGACAGGGGGGAAACGAGCGGGGAGCTGTTTTTT.

The chain links TRBV7-2 to TRBJ1-1; a weak D match, TRBD1 (6 bases). This CDR3 contains 15 residues. CDR1 and CDR2 from the germline V gene are SGHTA and FQGNSA. V dropped 5 bases and J dropped 0 bases, with 13 bases sitting between them. CDR3 DNA sequence: TGTGCCAGCAGCGGCGCCGACAGGATGAACACTGAAGCTTTCTTT. Its protein is CASSGADRMNTEAFF.

The chain couples TRBV25-1 to TRBJ2-2, with unresolved D. V was cut by 6 bases and J by 3 bases, with 11 bases left in between. Germline CDR1 reads MGHDK; CDR2 reads SYGVNS. There are 14 residues in the CDR3. CDR3 loop: CASSGGSDTGELFF. CDR3 nucleotide sequence: TGTGCCAGCAGCGGCGGAAGTGACACCGGGGAGCTGTTTTTT.

This sequence joins TRBV5-4 and TRBJ2-1, with D possibly matching TRBD1 (6 bases). The V gene's germline CDR1 is SGHNT and CDR2 YYREEE (reference sequence). The CDR3 is made up of 14 amino acids. The V and J ends lost 1 base and 7 bases respectively, with 12 bases between them. Here the CDR3 reads CASSLPLQGNEQFF. For the CDR3, the DNA is TGTGCCAGCAGCTTGCCCCTACAGGGAAATGAGCAGTTCTTC.

Here the CDR3 reads CASSLKSRVGTNSATEAFF. The CDR3 region has the DNA TGTGCCAGCAGCTTAAAGTCCAGGGTAGGAACAAACAGCGCGACTGAAGCTTTCTTT. This chain uses TRBV7-8 with TRBJ1-1, with a possible D match to TRBD1 (5 bases). This CDR3 comprises 19 residues. Germline values: CDR1 SGHVS, CDR2 FQNEAQ. V was cut by 2 bases and J by 5 bases, with 27 bases left in between.

The chain is built from TRBV10-3 and TRBJ2-7; 7 nucleotides line up with TRBD1. The V and J ends lost 8 bases and 2 bases, in that order; junction bases with no gene match: 9. Per the germline V gene, CDR1 is ENHRY and CDR2 is SYGVKD. The CDR3 is made up of 14 amino acids. CDR3 coding DNA: TGTGCCATCTCCCCCGGGGACAGTCCCTACGAGCAGTACTTC. This encodes CAISPGDSPYEQYF.

This rearrangement joins TRBV4-1 to TRBJ2-7, with TRBD1 as a possible D gene (7 bases). Trimming took 0 bases from V and 2 from J, leaving 14 bases between them. The CDR3 spans 16 residues. CDR1 and CDR2 (germline): MGHRA, YSYEKL. This CDR3 is CASSQDQGGGPYEQYF. The CDR3 DNA sequence: TGCGCCAGCAGCCAAGACCAGGGGGGCGGACCCTACGAGCAGTACTTC.

V gene TRBV4-1 combines with J gene TRBJ1-3; the D is unclear. The CDR3 has 14 amino acids. Germline-derived CDR1 and CDR2 are MGHRA and YSYEKL. Trimming took 1 base from V and 0 from J, leaving 4 bases between them. The CDR3: CASSQVLSGNTIYF. Written as DNA, the CDR3 is TGCGCCAGCAGCCAAGTCCTCTCTGGAAACACCATATATTTT.

The chain has TRBV27 and TRBJ2-7, with D possibly matching TRBD1 (5 bases). The CDR3 runs to 14 residues. CDR1 MNHEY and CDR2 SMNVEV come from the germline V gene (reference sequence). V gave up 6 bases and J gave up 3 bases, with 15 bases separating them. Written as DNA, the CDR3 is TGTGCCAGCAGGGACCGTATGGACATCTACGAGCAGTACTTC. It codes for CASRDRMDIYEQYF.

V gene TRBV5-1 combines with J gene TRBJ2-1, with TRBD2 matching over 10 bases. From germline, CDR1 is SGHRS and CDR2 YFSETQ. The CDR3 has 18 residues. Germline trimming cut 3 bases from V and 4 bases from J; bases unmatched to any gene: 13. The DNA for the CDR3 is TGCGCCAGCAGCTACGGGGAGGGTAGCGGGAGGCTATACAATGAGCAGTTCTTC. Amino acid sequence: CASSYGEGSGRLYNEQFF. The entire variable domain, with the rest obtained from reference TRBV5-1 and TRBJ2-1, is as follows: KAGVTQTPRYLIKTRGQQVTLSCSPISGHRSVSWYQQTPGQGLQFLFEYFSETQRNKGNFPGRFSGRQFSNSRSEMNVSTLELGDSALYLCASSYGEGSGRLYNEQFFGPGTRLTVL.

The gene calls are TRBV5-5 and TRBJ2-3; 7 positions match TRBD1. The J segment lost 0 bases and the V segment lost 2 bases, leaving 15 bases of the junction unmatched. CDR3 length: 19 amino acids. CDR1 and CDR2 from the germline V gene are SGHKS and YYEKEE (reference sequence). The CDR3 loop reads CASSFRPRDSRISTDTQYF. As DNA, the CDR3 is TGTGCCAGCAGCTTCAGGCCGAGGGACAGCAGGATAAGCACAGATACGCAGTATTTT.

This clone was observed a handful of times. V gene TRBV12-5 combines with J gene TRBJ2-7; D is unresolved. From germline, CDR1 is LGHNT and CDR2 FRNRAP. CDR3 length: 11 amino acids. V was cut by 4 bases and J by 2 bases, with 3 bases left in between. CDR3 amino acids: CASGSTYEQYF. The CDR3 coding sequence is TGTGCTAGTGGTTCTACCTACGAGCAGTACTTC. The whole variable domain, remainder taken from reference TRBV12-5 and TRBJ2-7, is DARVTQTPRHKVTEMGQEVTMRCQPILGHNTVFWYRQTMMQGLELLAYFRNRAPLDDSGMPKDRFSAEMPDATLATLKIQPSEPRDSAVYFCASGSTYEQYFGPGTRLTVT.

The genes are TRBV6-5 and TRBJ2-7; 8 nucleotides agree with TRBD1. V shed 4 bases, J shed 4 bases, and the junction held 12 bases outside the gene matches. This CDR3 comprises 16 residues. The germline V gene encodes CDR1 MNHEY and CDR2 SVGAGI. The CDR3 region has the DNA TGTGCCAGCAGTTCAAGGACAGGGTTGGCGCTTTACGAGCAGTACTTC. Translated: CASSSRTGLALYEQYF.

V is TRBV6-6 and J is TRBJ2-3, with TRBD2 matching 8 bases. In germline, CDR1 is MNHNY, CDR2 SVGAGI (reference sequence). The CDR3 consists of 15 residues. Germline trimming cut 5 bases from V and 5 bases from J; bases unmatched to any gene: 9. The CDR3 is CASSTRTSPVDTQYF. The CDR3 coding sequence is TGTGCCAGCAGTACCAGGACTAGCCCCGTAGATACGCAGTATTTT.

The chain combines TRBV2 with TRBJ2-6, with D maybe TRBD2 (6 bases). Trimming removed 3 bases at V and 4 bases at J, with 10 bases between. The CDR3 consists of 15 residues. Germline assignment: CDR1 SNHLY and CDR2 FYNNEI. CDR3 region: CASSEGGPGANVLTF. DNA for the CDR3: TGTGCCAGCAGTGAGGGGGGTCCCGGGGCCAACGTCCTGACTTTC.

This chain uses TRBV28 with TRBJ2-1; 11 nucleotides agree with TRBD2. V lost 5 bases and J lost 3; bases outside the gene matches: 3. The germline CDR1 and CDR2 sequences are MDHEN and SYDVKM. The length of the CDR3 is 15 residues. The CDR3 loop is CASSRTSGFYNEQFF. DNA for the CDR3: TGTGCCAGCAGTCGGACTAGCGGGTTCTACAATGAGCAGTTCTTC.

This clone was seen a single time. The V gene is TRBV7-9, the J gene TRBJ2-3; D is perhaps TRBD2 (5 bases). CDR3 length: 14 amino acids. V lost 2 bases and J lost 6, with 12 bases in between. Looked up from germline, CDR1 is SEHNR and CDR2 is FQNEAQ (reference sequence). The CDR3 protein is CASSLTNPGDTQYF. CDR3 coding DNA: TGTGCCAGCAGCTTAACCAACCCGGGGGATACGCAGTATTTT.

As to this clone: Additional DNA sequences in this sample encode the identical CDR3. The chain employs TRBV6-1 and TRBJ1-5; D is perhaps TRBD1 (5 bases). The germline V gene has CDR1 MNHNS and CDR2 SASEGT. Trimming shortened V by 1 base and J by 2 bases, and 9 bases separated the two germline ends. This CDR3 is 15 amino acids long. The CDR3 loop is CASSEGTGGNQPQHF. As DNA, the CDR3 is TGTGCCAGCAGTGAAGGGACGGGGGGCAATCAGCCCCAGCATTTT.

The rearrangement joins TRBV27 to TRBJ2-1; 14 nucleotides agree with TRBD2. Germline V CDR1 and CDR2: MNHEY, SMNVEV (reference sequence). The V segment lost 5 bases and the J segment 8 bases; nucleotides outside the gene matches: 11. The length of the CDR3 is 17 residues. CDR3 sequence: CASSLTGTSGSRDEQFF. The CDR3 DNA is TGTGCCAGCAGTCTCACCGGGACTAGCGGGAGCCGCGATGAGCAGTTCTTC.

This sequence joins TRBV29-1 and TRBJ1-1; D is undetermined. The CDR3 runs to 15 residues. The germline V gene encodes CDR1 SQVTM and CDR2 ANQGSEA. Trimming cost V 4 bases and J 0 bases, with 15 bases left between them. The CDR3 bases are TGCAGCGTTGTCACTCTTGCCCTGATGAACACTGAAGCTTTCTTT. It codes for CSVVTLALMNTEAFF.

The DNA of the CDR3 is TGCGCCAGCAGTGAGTCGTTGGGGCCGAGGTACTTC. Translation: CASSESLGPRYF. The gene calls are TRBV10-1 and TRBJ2-5; tentative D call: TRBD1 (5 bases). Germline V gene sequence: CDR1 WNHNN, CDR2 SYGVQD (reference sequence). The CDR3 has 12 residues. V shed 0 bases and J shed 13 bases, with 12 bases lying between them.

In DNA form, the CDR3 reads TGCGCCAGCAGCTTGGCCGCGCTAGCGGGAGGGCCCCTCTCGGATGAGCAGTTCTTC. This codes for CASSLAALAGGPLSDEQFF. This sequence joins TRBV5-1 and TRBJ2-1; 12 bases map to TRBD2. The germline gives CDR1 SGHRS, CDR2 YFSETQ. Germline trimming cut 0 bases from V and 8 bases from J; bases unmatched to any gene: 15. The CDR3 covers 19 residues.